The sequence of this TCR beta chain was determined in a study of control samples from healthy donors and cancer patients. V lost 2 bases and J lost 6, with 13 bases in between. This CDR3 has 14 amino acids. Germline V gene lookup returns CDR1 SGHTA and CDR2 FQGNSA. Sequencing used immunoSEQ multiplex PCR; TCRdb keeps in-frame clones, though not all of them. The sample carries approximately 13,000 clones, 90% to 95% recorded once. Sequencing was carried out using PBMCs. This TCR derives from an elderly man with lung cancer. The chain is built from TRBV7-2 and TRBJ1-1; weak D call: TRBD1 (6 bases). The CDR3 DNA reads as TGTGCCAGCAGCTTACTAGGGGGGGGATCTGAAGCTTTCTTT. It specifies CASSLLGGGSEAFF.